The clone carrying this TCR beta chain was found a few times. Its antigen is unidentified. This specimen comes from a study of T-cell reconstitution after alpha-beta-depleted transplantation in children. Overall study results and limits: It was surviving recipient T cells and thymic progenitors that gave some patients high TCRbeta diversity at day 60. T-cell counts and diversity at one year following transplant were attributed mainly to newly produced T cells. The study reportedly traced alpha-beta T cells about two months after transplant to several hundred expanded graft clones.

Germline CDR1 is SQVTM and CDR2 is ANQGSEA. Trimming removed 2 bases from V and 0 bases from J, with 10 bases in between. There are 14 residues in the CDR3. Construction of the TCRbeta library involved unique molecular identifiers. One entry per CDR3 protein, called by TCRdb with MiXCR from the PCR reads. The sample consists of 80,000 or so distinct CDR3 sequences, around an eighth of them appearing once. V and J are TRBV29-1 and TRBJ1-2; the D is unclear. This sequence was found in a male patient between 2 and 10 years old who had a stem cell transplant for acute lymphoblastic leukemia, so the T cells may come from the graft donor. Sequencing used PBMCs, mostly from graft donor cells, obtained 180 days after TCRalphabeta/CD19-depleted stem cell transplant. The CDR3 coding sequence is TGCAGCGTTGAACGGGCGGATACTAACTATGGCTACACCTTC. This encodes CSVERADTNYGYTF.